A single sample is the source of the 11 T cell receptor beta chains below, sequenced in a study of siplizumab effects on memory and regulatory T cells (dated by TCRdb to about 2019). The method was the immunoSEQ multiplex PCR assay. Not all clones reach the TCRdb copy of this immuneACCESS table, which keeps in-frame sequences only. Checked studies attribute under half of the gap to unresolved V genes and leave the rest unexplained. The sample data list nearly 95,000 clones, and 94% of these were observed just once. The top ten hold approximately 0.3% of the sample. The sequenced sample consisted of non-Treg CD4+ T cells sorted from blood. The label giving this sample's cell subset or site can be read as: FACS-sorted unstimulated CD4+ non-regulatory T cells. These receptors all stem from a human donor in good health.

This clone showed up just a few times. The J gene is TRBJ1-5, the V gene TRBV6-1; D gene uncertain. CDR1 is MNHNS, CDR2 SASEGT, per germline. Trimming cost V 4 bases and J 0 bases, with 4 bases left between them. This CDR3 has 13 amino acids. The CDR3 here is CASSVRSNQPQHF. The CDR3 coding sequence is TGTGCCAGCAGTGTACGTAGCAATCAGCCCCAGCATTTT.

V and J are TRBV4-3 and TRBJ1-5; TRBD1 might be the D (5 bases). This CDR3 has 15 amino acids. Trimming pared 3 bases from V and 5 bases from J, leaving 14 bases between. CDR1 and CDR2 (germline): LGHNA, YSLEER. This chain's CDR3 is CASSQEPGTDQPQHF. In DNA, the CDR3 is TGCGCCAGCAGCCAGGAGCCGGGGACCGATCAGCCCCAGCATTTT.

The chain links TRBV30 to TRBJ1-3, with D possibly TRBD1 on 5 matching bases. This CDR3 is 10 amino acids long. CDR1 and CDR2 (germline): GTSNPN, SVGIG (reference sequence). The CDR3 sequence: CAWGGPTIYF. CDR3 bases: TGTGCGTGGGGGGGACCGACCATATATTTT. Together with reference TRBV30 and TRBJ1-3, the CDR3 gives the full variable domain: SQTIHQWPATLVQPVGSPLSLECTVEGTSNPNLYWYRQAAGRGLQLLFYSVGIGQISSEVPQNLSASRPQDRQFILSSKKLLLSDSGFYLCAWGGPTIYFGEGSWLTVV.

The chain uses TRBV5-1 and TRBJ1-3; no clear D gene. CDR1 and CDR2 (germline): SGHRS, YFSETQ. The CDR3 consists of 14 residues. V was clipped by 0 bases and J by 7 bases, with 11 bases between them. The CDR3 spells CASSLESRPNTIYF. CDR3 coding DNA: TGCGCCAGCAGCTTGGAGTCAAGACCCAACACCATATATTTT.

The chain has TRBV4-1 and TRBJ1-1, with no clear D. Germline CDR1 is MGHRA and CDR2 is YSYEKL. The CDR3 consists of 13 residues. The ends were cut back, 5 bases at V and 1 base at J, with 8 bases in the middle. For the CDR3, the DNA is TGCGCCAGCAGCGACGAAGAGAACACTGAAGCTTTCTTT. Translation gives CASSDEENTEAFF.

CDR3: CASRQGPTREQYF. The DNA of the CDR3 is TGTGCCAGTCGGCAGGGGCCTACGCGGGAGCAGTACTTC. The chain links TRBV6-1 to TRBJ2-7, with TRBD1 as a possible D gene (6 bases). This CDR3 has 13 amino acids. The V gene lost 9 bases and the J gene lost 7 bases, with 19 bases spanning the gap. CDR1 MNHNS and CDR2 SASEGT come from the germline V gene.

Only a few counts were recorded for this clone. This rearrangement joins TRBV13 to TRBJ2-7, with D perhaps TRBD1 or TRBD2 (5 bases each). Trimming took 3 bases from V and 3 from J, leaving 12 bases between them. Germline-derived CDR1 and CDR2 are PRHDT and FYEKMQ (reference sequence). This CDR3 is 14 amino acids long. The CDR3 protein is CASSLRGVSYEQYF. The DNA for the CDR3 is TGTGCCAGCAGCTTGAGAGGGGTGAGCTACGAGCAGTACTTC.

This sequence joins TRBV6-5 and TRBJ2-7, with D maybe TRBD1 (5 bases). Per the germline V gene, CDR1 is MNHEY and CDR2 is SVGAGI. The V gene lost 2 bases and the J gene lost 4 bases, with 12 bases spanning the gap. CDR3 length: 14 amino acids. Here the CDR3 reads CASSYKGRGYEQYF. CDR3 DNA sequence: TGTGCCAGCAGTTACAAGGGTAGGGGTTACGAGCAGTACTTC.

The count of this clone is one. The chain combines TRBV27 with TRBJ2-1; D unresolved. The V gene's germline CDR1 is MNHEY and CDR2 SMNVEV (reference sequence). This CDR3 has 14 residues. V lost 7 bases and J 10 bases, leaving 20 bases between the germline ends. The CDR3 nucleotides read TGTGCCAGCACCTCTAACCCGGTATCTGGGGAGCAGTTCTTC. Its translation is CASTSNPVSGEQFF.

This chain uses TRBV19 with TRBJ1-2, with unresolved D. CDR1 is LNHDA, CDR2 SQIVND, per germline (reference sequence). This CDR3 has 14 amino acids. V was clipped by 4 bases and J by 2 bases, with 11 bases between them. The CDR3 loop reads CASSRRPENYGYTF. In nucleotides, the CDR3 is TGTGCCAGTAGTAGGCGCCCTGAGAACTATGGCTACACCTTC.

A single count supports this clone. CDR3 nucleotide sequence: TGTGCCAGCAGCTTAGAGGGACCAGGTGGCTACACCTTC. Translated: CASSLEGPGGYTF. The chain uses TRBV7-8 and TRBJ1-2, with a tentative D call TRBD1 (5 bases). Trimming took off 1 base at V and 7 bases at J, with 10 bases between the two ends. The CDR3 runs to 13 residues. CDR1 is SGHVS and CDR2 is FQNEAQ in the germline V gene. Variable domain in full (rest from reference TRBV7-8 and TRBJ1-2): GAGVSQSPRYKVAKRGQDVALRCDPISGHVSLFWYQQALGQGPEFLTYFQNEAQLDKSGLPSDRFFAERPEGSVSTLKIQRTQQEDSAVYLCASSLEGPGGYTFGSGTRLTVV.